The 2 T cell receptor beta chains below all came from one sample that was sequenced in a study of response to subunit inactivated influenza vaccine. TCRdb recomputed calls from the RT-PCR reads with MiXCR, one row per CDR3 protein. The table records 250,000 to 350,000 distinct CDR3 sequences, roughly 22% of them present only once. The sample here was PBMCs from blood, taken 21 months after vaccination. These receptors all come from a man in his fifties or sixties who received an inactivated influenza vaccine.

The chain is built from TRBV2 and TRBJ2-6; D is unclear. Germline V gives CDR1 SNHLY, CDR2 FYNNEI. V lost 5 bases to trimming and J lost 0 bases, with 8 bases between them. The CDR3 runs 15 residues. The DNA of the CDR3 is TGTGCCAGCAGTTCAATACCCTCTGGGGCCAACGTCCTGACTTTC. Residues: CASSSIPSGANVLTF.

This chain connects TRBV7-2 to TRBJ1-4; 11 bases align to TRBD1. The CDR3 sequence is 16 residues long. The J segment lost 4 bases and the V segment lost 4 bases, leaving 5 bases of the junction unmatched. Germline CDR1 is SGHTA and CDR2 is FQGNSA. In DNA form, the CDR3 reads TGTGCCAGCAGCTCGATGGGACAGGGGGTTAATGAAAAACTGTTTTTT. It translates to CASSSMGQGVNEKLFF.